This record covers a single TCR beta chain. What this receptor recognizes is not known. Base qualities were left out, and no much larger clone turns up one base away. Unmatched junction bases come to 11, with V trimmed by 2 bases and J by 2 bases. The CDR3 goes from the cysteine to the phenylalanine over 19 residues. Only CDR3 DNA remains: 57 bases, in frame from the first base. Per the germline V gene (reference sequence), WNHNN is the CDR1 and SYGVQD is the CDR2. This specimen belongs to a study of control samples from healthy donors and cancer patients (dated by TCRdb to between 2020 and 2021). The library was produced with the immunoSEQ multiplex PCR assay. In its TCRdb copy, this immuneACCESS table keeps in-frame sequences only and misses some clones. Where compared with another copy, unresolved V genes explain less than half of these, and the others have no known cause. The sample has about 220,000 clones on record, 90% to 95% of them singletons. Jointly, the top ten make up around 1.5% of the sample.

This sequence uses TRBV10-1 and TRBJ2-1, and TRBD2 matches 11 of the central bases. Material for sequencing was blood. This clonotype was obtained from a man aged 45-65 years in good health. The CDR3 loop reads CASSETSGGSFSAYNEQFF. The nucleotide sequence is TGCGCCAGCAGTGAGACTAGCGGGGGCTCCTTTTCCGCCTACAATGAGCAGTTCTTC.